These 13 T cell receptor beta chains originate from one sample sequenced in a study of CD8 T cells in Susac syndrome. The authors reverse transcribed about 0.45 to 1 ug RNA with random hexamers. TCRdb reanalysed the immunoSEQ multiplex PCR reads using MiXCR and keeps one entry per CDR3 protein. The sample contains about 120,000 distinct CDR3 sequences, about 95% of which appear only once. The sample comprised CD8+ T cells from PBMCs. Receptors were obtained from a human donor with Susac syndrome.

The chain recombines TRBV9 with TRBJ1-1; D gene uncertain. Trimming shortened V by 0 bases and J by 4 bases, and 7 bases separated the two germline ends. The CDR3 runs to 13 residues. Looked up from germline, CDR1 is SGDLS and CDR2 is YYNGEE. The CDR3 region is CASSVGGTTEAFF. The CDR3 coding sequence is TGTGCCAGCAGCGTAGGGGGAACCACTGAAGCTTTCTTT.

The CDR3 nucleotides read TGTGCCAGCAGTTCGGCAGGTTCGTCCTACGAGCAGTACTTC. As protein: CASSSAGSSYEQYF. The chain is built from TRBV27 and TRBJ2-7; D remains unclear. Deletions cut 4 bases from V and 1 base from J, with 11 bases between. Germline loops: CDR1 MNHEY, CDR2 SMNVEV (reference sequence). There are 14 residues in the CDR3.

The V gene is TRBV27, the J gene TRBJ2-3, with TRBD1 as a possible D gene (6 bases). In germline, CDR1 is MNHEY, CDR2 SMNVEV (reference sequence). V lost 6 bases and J lost 2, with 15 bases in between. This CDR3 comprises 15 residues. CDR3 bases: TGTGCCAGCAGACCCCGGGACAAATACACAGATACGCAGTATTTT. Its protein product is CASRPRDKYTDTQYF.

The chain has TRBV9 and TRBJ1-2, with 11 nucleotides matching TRBD1. CDR3 length: 16 amino acids. The V gene's germline CDR1 is SGDLS and CDR2 YYNGEE. After removal of 0 bases from V and 4 bases from J, the junction contained 5 bases not matched to a gene. CDR3 loop: CASSVAWTGGFYGYTF. Written as DNA, the CDR3 is TGTGCCAGCAGCGTAGCCTGGACAGGGGGCTTCTATGGCTACACCTTC.

This chain links TRBV10-3 with TRBJ1-1; 7 nucleotides match TRBD1. The junction had 4 bases not matched to a gene; V was cut back by 8 bases and J by 4 bases. This CDR3 has 12 amino acids. Per the germline V gene, CDR1 is ENHRY and CDR2 is SYGVKD. CDR3 protein: CAIADRPTEAFF. The CDR3 DNA reads as TGTGCCATCGCGGACAGGCCCACTGAAGCTTTCTTT.

V is TRBV29-1 and J is TRBJ2-7, with a weak D call TRBD2 (7 bases). Trimming took off 4 bases at V and 0 bases at J, with 10 bases between the two ends. This CDR3 region has 13 residues. CDR1 is SQVTM and CDR2 is ANQGSEA in the germline V gene. Here the CDR3 DNA reads TGCAGCGTTGTAGGGGGGGCCTCCTACGAGCAGTACTTC. Protein product: CSVVGGASYEQYF.

The chain links TRBV20-1 to TRBJ2-3; tentative D call: TRBD2 (6 bases). Germline V gives CDR1 DFQATT, CDR2 SNEGSKA (reference sequence). The length of the CDR3 is 16 residues. The germline V and J ends were trimmed by 1 base and 5 bases, with 19 bases remaining between them. Here the CDR3 reads CSARVGPGGTLDTQYF. CDR3 sequence (DNA): TGCAGTGCTAGAGTCGGACCGGGCGGGACCTTAGATACGCAGTATTTT.

This chain connects TRBV5-1 to TRBJ1-1, with 7 bases aligning to TRBD1. J gave up 4 bases and V 2 bases, and 5 bases lay outside the gene matches. The CDR3 loop spans 14 amino acids. CDR1 is SGHRS, CDR2 YFSETQ, per germline. This CDR3 reads CASSFRDSPTEAFF. In nucleotides, the CDR3 is TGCGCCAGCAGCTTCAGGGACAGTCCCACTGAAGCTTTCTTT.

The chain couples TRBV15 to TRBJ2-3; D gene unclear. V shed 5 bases and J shed 4 bases, with 10 bases lying between them. CDR1 and CDR2 (germline): LNHNV, YYDKDF (reference sequence). The length of the CDR3 is 13 residues. CDR3 protein: CATSFRTADTQYF. CDR3 in DNA: TGTGCCACCAGCTTTCGCACGGCAGATACGCAGTATTTT.

This clonotype appeared a single time. The chain combines TRBV7-8 with TRBJ1-5; a weak D match, TRBD1 (6 bases). The V and J ends lost 5 bases and 0 bases respectively, with 11 bases between them. The CDR3 covers 15 residues. CDR1 SGHVS and CDR2 FQNEAQ come from the germline V gene. The DNA for the CDR3 is TGTGCCAGCAGCAGCCGGACAGCTAGCAATCAGCCCCAGCATTTT. It translates to CASSSRTASNQPQHF.

The chain employs TRBV6-2 or TRBV6-3 and TRBJ1-1; D perhaps matches TRBD1 (6 bases). The CDR3 is made up of 13 amino acids. Germline CDR1 is MNHEY and CDR2 is SVGEGT. The V end lost 6 bases, the J end lost 0 bases, and 8 bases lay between the germline ends. CDR3 in DNA: TGTGCCAGCAGGGACAGTTTGAACACTGAAGCTTTCTTT. It codes for CASRDSLNTEAFF.

The chain is built from TRBV7-8 and TRBJ2-2, with 7 bases fitting TRBD2. The CDR3 extends over 17 amino acids. V gave up 1 base and J gave up 0 bases; unmatched junction bases: 5. Per germline, CDR1 SGHVS and CDR2 FQNEAQ. As DNA, the CDR3 is TGTGCCAGCAGCTTAGTACGGGGGGAAGCGAACACCGGGGAGCTGTTTTTT. Translating gives CASSLVRGEANTGELFF.

The chain joins TRBV21-1 to TRBJ2-3; the table's D gene call, TRBD1, was not cross checked with the DNA. TRBV21-1 is deemed a pseudogene. The CDR3 length is 16 residues. The CDR3 region has the DNA TGTGCCAGCAGCAAATCAGCGGGGCCCCGCGGGGATACGCAGTATTTT. Encoded protein: CASSKSAGPRGDTQYF.